These T cell receptor beta chains were read from a single sample in a study of blood T cell repertoires in COVID-19. Repertoires were generated with immunoSEQ multiplex PCR, while TCRdb's copy carries only in-frame clones and drops some. In the table there are about 73,000 clones, around 77% of which are singletons. The specimen was peripheral blood. Receptor source: a man between 70 and 80 years old with COVID-19, enrolled during active disease. Both conserved end residues are part of each CDR3. A D gene is named only where the DNA matches it firmly. Size is omitted from some rows. Given values are once, few, many or a class for expanded clones.

-	-	TRBV5-1	TRBJ1-1	14	CASSPDSQFGEAFF	TGCGCCAGCAGCCCTGATTCACAGTTTGGGGAGGCTTTCTTT
few	-	TRBV5-1	TRBJ2-1	14	CASSSPSSYNEQFF	TGCGCCAGCAGCTCGCCGAGCTCCTACAATGAGCAGTTCTTC
-	-	TRBV7-9	TRBJ1-2	13	CASSLAGGGGYTF	TGTGCCAGCAGCTTAGCGGGAGGAGGTGGCTACACCTTC
-	TRBD2	TRBV19	TRBJ2-2	14	CASSNGLAGAELFF	TGTGCCAGTAGTAACGGACTAGCGGGAGCGGAGCTGTTTTTT
-	TRBD2	TRBV6-5	TRBJ2-7	15	CASRSAGGGRGEQYF	TGTGCCAGCCGATCAGCGGGAGGCGGGCGCGGCGAGCAGTACTTC
-	TRBD1	TRBV11-2	TRBJ2-7	19	CASSLSDLRGRPPPYEQYF	TGTGCCAGCAGCTTAAGCGACCTCAGGGGGCGCCCCCCGCCCTACGAGCAGTACTTC
-	TRBD2	TRBV4-1	TRBJ2-1	15	CASSLLAGGYNEQFF	TGCGCCAGCAGCCTACTAGCGGGAGGGTACAATGAGCAGTTCTTC
few	-	TRBV5-4	TRBJ1-1	15	CASSLGTGQNPEAFF	TGTGCCAGCAGCTTGGGTACAGGGCAGAACCCTGAAGCTTTCTTT
-	TRBD1	TRBV7-2	TRBJ1-1	13	CASSLVQGGEAFF	TGTGCCAGCAGCTTAGTGCAGGGGGGTGAAGCTTTCTTT
once	-	TRBV28	TRBJ1-5	15	CASSSGSFGNQPQHF	TGTGCCAGCAGTTCCGGGAGCTTCGGAAATCAGCCCCAGCATTTT
-	TRBD2	TRBV28	TRBJ2-7	15	CASSPGLAGVYEQYF	TGTGCCAGCAGTCCCGGACTAGCGGGAGTCTACGAGCAGTACTTC